This TCR beta chain emerged from a study of human T cells and chemical hapten exposure. Study details: Weekly scalp doses of diphenylcyclopropenone were given to patients during the approximately 23-week study.

This clonotype was detected many times. Sequence at one end of the junction differs from germline and may be a read error. Germline CDR1 and CDR2: MNHEY and SVGAGI. This CDR3 region has 12 residues. As to time point: patch test 2, 6 weeks after DPC sensitization. As for treatment: therapeutic diphenylcyclopropenone sensitization with weekly scalp DPC. Researchers sampled blood before each patch test went on. In the library, unique molecular identifiers were attached to individual cDNA molecules. TCRdb re-called the RACE reads through MiXCR, storing one row per CDR3 protein. The table includes some 57,000 distinct CDR3 sequences, less than 10% detected once.

This chain uses TRBV6-5 with TRBJ1-3; D gene uncertain. This receptor was identified in a woman between 50 and 59 years old with alopecia areata. Some clones in this sample may be carry-over from other donors' samples. The sample consisted of whole blood, taken in connection with sensitization to the hapten diphenylcyclopropenone (DPC). CDR3 nucleotides: TGTGCCAGCAGTGACTCTGGAAACACCATATATTTT. As protein: CASSDSGNTIYF.